The 11 T cell receptor beta chains listed next were all sequenced from one sample in a study of T cell changes during pregnancy in multiple sclerosis (dated by TCRdb to between 2017 and 2020). The library was generated by the immunoSEQ multiplex PCR assay. TCRdb's version of the immuneACCESS table is confined to in-frame rearrangements and falls short of the full clone set. An unresolved V gene accounts for under half of the shortfall where checked; the remainder is of unknown origin. This sample lists 50,000 to 75,000 clones; more than 90% were detected once. The top ten constitute 2.5% to 3.5% of the sample. The starting material was peripheral blood, obtained in the first trimester of pregnancy. Every receptor here comes from a female donor in good health, enrolled as a control in a pregnancy study.

The CDR3 protein is CASSPSRGNNEQFF. CDR3 DNA sequence: TGTGCCAGCAGTCCTAGTCGAGGCAACAATGAGCAGTTCTTC. The chain links TRBV28 to TRBJ2-1; D not resolved. The ends were cut back, 5 bases at V and 5 bases at J, with 13 bases in the middle. The CDR3 is 14 residues long. Germline values: CDR1 MDHEN, CDR2 SYDVKM.

A few counts support this clone. This chain connects TRBV7-2 to TRBJ2-7; 7 bases line up with TRBD1. Germline V gene lookup returns CDR1 SGHTA and CDR2 FQGNSA. V lost 4 bases, J lost 4 bases, and 7 bases stayed unmatched. The CDR3 is made up of 14 amino acids. The CDR3 DNA is TGTGCCAGCAGCTCCCCAGGGGGTTCGTACGAGCAGTACTTC. It translates to CASSSPGGSYEQYF.

The chain recombines TRBV30 with TRBJ1-6; D is unclear. Trimming stripped 0 bases from V and 10 bases from J, with 13 bases between. Germline V gene lookup returns CDR1 GTSNPN and CDR2 SVGIG (reference sequence). This CDR3 contains 14 residues. CDR3 DNA: TGTGCCTGGAGTGTACGGGGAGGCGGGTCACCCCTCCACTTT. This translates into CAWSVRGGGSPLHF.

This rearrangement joins TRBV6-6 to TRBJ1-2; tentative D call: TRBD1 (6 bases). CDR1 MNHNY and CDR2 SVGAGI come from the germline V gene (reference sequence). Trimming shortened V by 5 bases and J by 6 bases, and 13 bases separated the two germline ends. The CDR3 consists of 13 residues. This chain's CDR3 is CASSRQVSDGYTF. The CDR3 region has the DNA TGTGCCAGCAGTCGACAGGTTTCCGATGGCTACACCTTC.

This clone was seen only a few times. CDR3 protein: CASSPGTSTDTQYF. The CDR3 DNA is TGTGCCAGCAGCCCCGGGACTAGCACAGATACGCAGTATTTT. The V call is TRBV6-4, the J call TRBJ2-3; a possible D gene is TRBD2 (6 bases). CDR3 length equals 14 residues. V lost 6 bases, J lost 0 bases, and 10 bases lay in between. Germline V gene sequence: CDR1 MRHNA, CDR2 SNTAGT.

This sequence joins TRBV27 and TRBJ2-2; D call uncertain. Germline V lookup: CDR1 MNHEY, CDR2 SMNVEV (reference sequence). CDR3 length equals 12 residues. Trimming left V 5 bases short and J 9 bases short, with 10 bases between. CDR3 in DNA: TGTGCCAGCAGTCCCCGAGTGAGGGAGCTGTTTTTT. This sequence encodes CASSPRVRELFF.

The V call is TRBV25-1, the J call TRBJ2-1; unclear D gene. Trimming took off 4 bases at V and 1 base at J, with 5 bases between the two ends. CDR3 size: 13 residues. CDR1 is MGHDK, CDR2 SYGVNS, per germline. CDR3: CASSGASYNEQFF. DNA of the CDR3: TGTGCCAGCAGTGGGGCATCCTACAATGAGCAGTTCTTC.

The chain recombines TRBV11-2 with TRBJ2-3, with TRBD2 identical over 10 bases. The CDR3 has 18 amino acids. From germline, CDR1 is SGHAT and CDR2 FQNNGV. Germline trimming cut 2 bases from V and 4 bases from J; bases unmatched to any gene: 12. CDR3 DNA: TGTGCCAGCAGCTTAAGGCGGGCTAGCGGGGGTATGGCAGATACGCAGTATTTT. Protein sequence: CASSLRRASGGMADTQYF.

The V gene is TRBV11-1, the J gene TRBJ1-1; perhaps TRBD1 as D (6 bases). This CDR3 is built from 16 residues. Germline V lookup: CDR1 SGHAT, CDR2 FQDESV (reference sequence). Trimming removed 3 bases from V and 0 bases from J, with 14 bases in between. This CDR3 reads CASSFDRTAMNTEAFF. The CDR3 DNA reads as TGTGCCAGCAGCTTCGATAGGACAGCCATGAACACTGAAGCTTTCTTT.

This chain uses TRBV30 with TRBJ2-5; tentative D call: TRBD2 (7 bases). Germline assignment: CDR1 GTSNPN and CDR2 SVGIG (reference sequence). CDR3 length equals 14 residues. The V end was cut by 3 bases, the J end by 3 bases, with 14 bases between. The DNA of the CDR3 is TGTGCCTGGAGGAGGGGGGGCCCCAAAGAGACCCAGTACTTC. Its translation is CAWRRGGPKETQYF.

The CDR3 here is CASSSQRGGPGELFF. CDR3 sequence (DNA): TGCGCCAGCAGCTCCCAGCGGGGAGGTCCCGGGGAGCTGTTTTTT. The chain combines TRBV5-1 with TRBJ2-2, with TRBD2 identical over 7 bases. The CDR3 has 15 amino acids. J was trimmed by 6 bases and V by 3 bases; bases with no gene match: 8. Germline CDR1 is SGHRS and CDR2 is YFSETQ.